Listed below are T cell receptor beta chains from one sample, sequenced in a study of blood T cells in healthy people across ages. TCRdb independently ran MiXCR on the 5' RACE reads; one entry per CDR3 protein. Counted here are 1.5 million to 2 million distinct CDR3 sequences, roughly 30% occurring once; the ten biggest clones make up about 8%. The sample consisted of blood. These receptor sequences come from a woman in her thirties in good health. Each CDR3 is given with its conserved first and last residue. D genes are given only for firm matches. Not all rows give a size; the values are once, few, many and, for expanded clones, a class.

d_call	v_call	clone_size	cdr3_length	j_call	cdr3_nt	cdr3_aa
NA	TRBV5-1	NA	15	TRBJ2-7	TGCGCCAGCAGCTTGGCCAGGCTAAGCTCCTACGAGCAGTACTTC	CASSLARLSSYEQYF
TRBD2	TRBV12-3/TRBV12-4	NA	16	TRBJ2-5	TGTGCCAGCAGACGATCTAGCGGGAATGCCCAAGAGACCCAGTACTTC	CASRRSSGNAQETQYF
NA	TRBV2	NA	13	TRBJ2-3	TGTGCCAGCAAACAGGGAGCCACAGATGCGCAGTATTTT	CASKQGATDAQYF
NA	TRBV12-3/TRBV12-4	NA	19	TRBJ2-7	TGTGCCAGCAGTTTAGCGCGGGGGCTAGCGGAAACCCCCTCGTACGAGCAGTACTTC	CASSLARGLAETPSYEQYF
NA	TRBV21-1	once	18	TRBJ1-5	TGTGCCAGCAGCTTGGAGGGGGCCGGTCGTTTTAGCAATCAGCCCCAGCATTTT	CASSLEGAGRFSNQPQHF
NA	TRBV29-1	many	14	TRBJ2-3	TGCAGCGTTGAAGACAGGGACAACACAGATACGCAGTATTTT	CSVEDRDNTDTQYF
NA	TRBV7-9	NA	13	TRBJ2-5	TGTGCCGGCAGCTTCGGCCAGAAAGAGACCCAGTACTTC	CAGSFGQKETQYF
NA	TRBV7-3	many	14	TRBJ2-7	TGTGCCAGCAGCCGCGAGGGGAATGGGGACGAGCAGTACTTC	CASSREGNGDEQYF
TRBD2	TRBV3-1	many	15	TRBJ2-1	TGTGCCAGCAGCCAAGCGGGGGGTCCCTACAATGAGCAGTTCTTC	CASSQAGGPYNEQFF
TRBD1	TRBV7-2	NA	16	TRBJ1-2	TGTGCCAGCAGCCCTAGGTCTGGACAGGGGGCTGGTGGCTACACCTTC	CASSPRSGQGAGGYTF
NA	TRBV5-1	NA	16	TRBJ1-2	TGCGCCAGCAGCTTGGGGTCAGGATTCCTAAACTATGGCTACACCTTC	CASSLGSGFLNYGYTF
NA	TRBV6-6	few	13	TRBJ1-5	TGTGCCAGCAGTTTCGCGGGTACTCAGCCCCAGCATTTT	CASSFAGTQPQHF
NA	TRBV20-1	NA	16	TRBJ2-5	TGCAGTGCTAGAGCCGTCAGAGGTGGGAGTGAGGAGACCCAGTACTTC	CSARAVRGGSEETQYF
NA	TRBV5-5	many	15	TRBJ2-3	TGTGCCAGCAGCTTAGGACCTTATCCCACAGATACGCAGTATTTT	CASSLGPYPTDTQYF
NA	TRBV29-1	once	12	TRBJ1-1	TGCAGCGTTGCCGACGCGAACACTGAAGCTTTCTTT	CSVADANTEAFF
TRBD1	TRBV29-1	NA	15	TRBJ2-3	TGCAGCGTTGATTACGGCCAGGGGGTAACAGATACGCAGTATTTT	CSVDYGQGVTDTQYF
NA	TRBV12-3/TRBV12-4	NA	14	TRBJ1-2	TGTGCCAGCAGTTTCACTACAGGGAACTATGGCTACACCTTC	CASSFTTGNYGYTF
TRBD1	TRBV10-3	NA	15	TRBJ2-7	TGTGCCATCAGTGAGTTCGGGACAGGCTCCTACGAGCAGTACTTC	CAISEFGTGSYEQYF
TRBD2	TRBV20-1	many	16	TRBJ2-5	TGCAGTGCGCCTGGGCTAGCGGGGGGGCCAAAAGAGACCCAGTACTTC	CSAPGLAGGPKETQYF
NA	TRBV12-3/TRBV12-4	many	11	TRBJ1-2	TGTGCCAGCAGGGAAAACTATGGCTACACCTTC	CASRENYGYTF
TRBD2	TRBV7-8	many	12	TRBJ2-3	TGTGCCACCACTAGCGGCACAGATACGCAGTATTTT	CATTSGTDTQYF
TRBD2	TRBV4-3	few	17	TRBJ2-3	TGCGCCAGCAGCCATTGGAGCGGCGGGAGGGCGGTCGATACGCAGTATTTT	CASSHWSGGRAVDTQYF
NA	TRBV20-1	few	18	TRBJ1-5	TGCAGTGCCGTACGACCACGGGACGGCATATATAGCAATCAGCCCCAGCATTTT	CSAVRPRDGIYSNQPQHF
TRBD1	TRBV5-1	few	16	TRBJ2-5	TGCGCCAGCAGCGTGAGACAGGGGACCGCCCAAGAGACCCAGTACTTC	CASSVRQGTAQETQYF
NA	TRBV7-3	NA	15	TRBJ2-4	TGTGCCAGCAGCTTGTCTCAGGGTGACAAAAACATTCAGTACTTC	CASSLSQGDKNIQYF
NA	TRBV5-1	few	17	TRBJ2-4	TGCGCCAGCAGCTTGAAGGAGGGGGGTTCCCCGGGAAACATTCAGTACTTC	CASSLKEGGSPGNIQYF
NA	TRBV28	NA	14	TRBJ2-1	TGTGCCAGCAGAATCGGCGGGATCTACAATGAGCAGTTCTTC	CASRIGGIYNEQFF
TRBD1	TRBV5-1	many	15	TRBJ2-7	TGCGCCAGCAGCTGGGGCGGGACAGGGATCGACGAGCAGTACTTC	CASSWGGTGIDEQYF
TRBD2	TRBV5-5	few	14	TRBJ2-7	TGTGCCAGTGGCAGACTAGCGGGGACCTACGAGCAGTACTTC	CASGRLAGTYEQYF
NA	TRBV6-2/TRBV6-3	few	14	TRBJ1-1	TGTGCCAGCTCCCTCCCCGGGGCAGGGACTGAAGCTTTCTTT	CASSLPGAGTEAFF
NA	TRBV4-3	NA	16	TRBJ2-6	TGCGCCAGCAGCTCAGACAGGAGATCTGGGGCCAACGTCCTGACTTTC	CASSSDRRSGANVLTF
TRBD2	TRBV2	few	15	TRBJ2-1	TGTGCCAGCAGTTTCACGACGGGACTAGCGTCAGTGGAGTTCTTC	CASSFTTGLASVEFF
NA	TRBV24-1	NA	13	TRBJ2-1	TGTGTCACCAGTGATTTTGACAGTTTCACGCAGTTCTTC	CVTSDFDSFTQFF
NA	TRBV5-6	NA	15	TRBJ2-2	TGTGCCAGCAGCTACGGGAGCCATAACACCGGGGAGCTGTTTTTT	CASSYGSHNTGELFF
NA	TRBV10-2	NA	15	TRBJ2-1	TGCGCCAGCAGCGCCCGTGAGGGGTCGGTCAATGAGCAGTTCTTC	CASSAREGSVNEQFF
NA	TRBV30	NA	12	TRBJ2-7	TGTGCCTGGAGTGACAGGTGCTACGAGCAGTACTTC	CAWSDRCYEQYF
TRBD1	TRBV28	many	12	TRBJ2-7	TGTGCCAGCAGTTCGGACAGGGTCTCGCAGTACTTC	CASSSDRVSQYF
TRBD2	TRBV10-3	many	14	TRBJ2-1	TGTGCCATCAGGCCGACTAGCGGGGGAGAGGAGCAGTTCTTC	CAIRPTSGGEEQFF
NA	TRBV11-1	few	14	TRBJ1-1	TGTGCCAGCAGCTTAGAAGGGGGGCACACTGAAGCTTTCTTT	CASSLEGGHTEAFF
NA	TRBV29-1	many	15	TRBJ2-5	TGCAGCGTTGCGTCGTATGGGACACCCCAAGAGACCCAGTACTTC	CSVASYGTPQETQYF
NA	TRBV28	once	18	TRBJ2-3	TGTGCCAGCAGTCCGGGCGGCCCGGACCCCGGGGGCCCCGATACGCAGTATTTT	CASSPGGPDPGGPDTQYF
TRBD1	TRBV9	few	15	TRBJ2-7	TGTGCCAGCAGCCCCGAGGGGACAGGGGGGTCCGAGCAGTACTTC	CASSPEGTGGSEQYF
TRBD2	TRBV6-5	NA	15	TRBJ2-5	TGTGCCAGCAGTTTAGCGGGAGGGGAAAGAGAGACCCAGTACTTC	CASSLAGGERETQYF
NA	TRBV3-1	few	13	TRBJ2-1	TGTGCCAGCAGCCAAGGACTAGGTTATGAGCAGTTCTTC	CASSQGLGYEQFF
TRBD1	TRBV6-5	many	13	TRBJ1-2	TGTGCCAGCAGTCGGACAGGAATCTATGGCTACACCTTC	CASSRTGIYGYTF
TRBD1	TRBV5-1	NA	18	TRBJ1-1	TGCGCCAGCAGCTTGGATAGACAGGGAATAGGAGTGAACACTGAAGCTTTCTTT	CASSLDRQGIGVNTEAFF
TRBD2	TRBV7-2	NA	15	TRBJ2-1	TGTGCCGGCAGCGCTAGCGGGAGGGCCTACAATGAGCAGTTCTTC	CAGSASGRAYNEQFF
NA	TRBV5-1	NA	13	TRBJ2-5	TGCGCCAGCAGCACGGACGGAAAAGAGACCCAGTACTTC	CASSTDGKETQYF
TRBD2	TRBV12-3/TRBV12-4	NA	14	TRBJ2-7	TGTGCCAGCAGTTTGGCGGGAGGCCAGGACGAGCAGTACTTC	CASSLAGGQDEQYF
NA	TRBV2	NA	14	TRBJ2-6	TGTGCCAGCAGAGGGATGTCTGGGGCCAACGTCCTGACTTTC	CASRGMSGANVLTF